This entry lists 29 T cell receptor beta chains sequenced from one sample in a study of T cells after yellow fever vaccination. Via MiXCR, TCRdb re-called the 5' RACE reads, giving one row per CDR3 protein. The top ten hold approximately 25% of the sample, which has 25,000 to 35,000 distinct CDR3 sequences, about 6% seen once. Here the sequenced sample was PBMCs, either bulk or a sorted T-cell subset (CD4+, CD8+, memory, or dextramer-sorted; not recorded which), taken on the day of the yellow fever booster vaccination. The receptors were gathered from a man younger than 40 who received the YFV17D yellow fever vaccine.

This clonotype occurred many times. The chain is built from TRBV20-1 and TRBJ2-7; TRBD1 aligns across 7 bases. CDR1 and CDR2 from the germline V gene are DFQATT and SNEGSKA (reference sequence). Losses at the gene ends were 0 bases for V and 4 bases for J; bases not matched to a gene: 3. This CDR3 contains 13 residues. For the CDR3, the DNA is TGCAGTGCTAGAGATCCCAGGGGGTACGAGCAGTACTTC. It encodes CSARDPRGYEQYF.

This clonotype was picked up many times. This rearrangement joins TRBV12-2 to TRBJ2-5. TRBV12-2 is marked as a pseudogene. The CDR3 contains 16 residues. For the CDR3, the DNA is TGTGCAAGTCGCTTACCGCACAGACCAGGACAAGAGACCCAGTACTTC. Its protein is CASRLPHRPGQETQYF.

The table lists this clonotype with many counts. V is TRBV25-1 and J is TRBJ1-2, with a possible D match to TRBD1 (6 bases). The CDR3 totals 15 residues. The V and J ends lost 3 bases and 4 bases respectively, with 15 bases between them. The germline V gene encodes CDR1 MGHDK and CDR2 SYGVNS. CDR3 protein: CASSDPSGQIYGYTF. In nucleotides, the CDR3 is TGTGCCAGCAGTGATCCCAGTGGACAGATCTATGGCTACACCTTC.

The rearrangement joins TRBV7-8 to TRBJ2-3; possible D gene TRBD1, 5 bases. This CDR3 has 13 residues. V dropped 5 bases and J dropped 5 bases, with 11 bases sitting between them. From germline, CDR1 is SGHVS and CDR2 FQNEAQ. CDR3 nucleotide sequence: TGTGCCAGCAGCCCCCCCAGGGAAGATACGCAGTATTTT. This gives the protein CASSPPREDTQYF.

This clonotype showed up many times. V gene TRBV5-1 combines with J gene TRBJ1-6; D remains unclear. The length of the CDR3 is 12 residues. With 1 base removed from V and 6 bases from J, the gap between germline ends came to 2 bases. Germline-derived CDR1 and CDR2 are SGHRS and YFSETQ. CDR3 DNA: TGCGCCAGCAGCTTGTTTAATTCACCCCTCCACTTT. This encodes CASSLFNSPLHF.

The V call is TRBV20-1, the J call TRBJ1-1, with D uncertain. The V and J ends lost 5 bases and 1 base respectively, with 11 bases between them. The CDR3 is 13 residues long. CDR1 is DFQATT, CDR2 SNEGSKA, per germline (reference sequence). The CDR3 region has the DNA TGCAGTGCTGATCGGCGGCGGAACACTGAAGCTTTCTTT. Translating gives CSADRRRNTEAFF.

This clonotype was counted between two and nine times. The gene calls are TRBV7-3 and TRBJ2-1, with 7 bases lining up with TRBD2. CDR1 SGHTA and CDR2 FQGTGA come from the germline V gene. The CDR3 covers 16 residues. With 5 bases clipped from V and 4 bases from J, the junction kept 11 bases outside the gene matches. The CDR3 DNA reads as TGTGCCAGCAGCCCCCAATCACTAGCGAGTTACAATGAGCAGTTCTTC. Its protein product is CASSPQSLASYNEQFF.

This clonotype was seen many times. The chain employs TRBV4-1 and TRBJ2-1, with 10 bases matching TRBD2. Germline CDR1 and CDR2: MGHRA and YSYEKL. Germline trimming cut 2 bases from V and 9 bases from J; bases unmatched to any gene: 7. The CDR3 length is 15 residues. This CDR3 is CASSQRLAGEFEQFF. For the CDR3, the DNA is TGCGCCAGCAGCCAACGCCTAGCGGGAGAGTTTGAGCAGTTCTTC.

The chain uses TRBV28 and TRBJ2-3; D remains unclear. Germline V gene sequence: CDR1 MDHEN, CDR2 SYDVKM. This CDR3 comprises 13 residues. V was pared by 7 bases and J by 6 bases, with 14 bases between. CDR3 region: CASTLLSRDTQYF. The CDR3 DNA is TGTGCCAGCACTCTCCTCTCAAGGGATACGCAGTATTTT.

CDR3 sequence (DNA): TGTGCCAGTAGTATAGTATGGAACACCGGGGAGCTGTTTTTT. Translating it yields CASSIVWNTGELFF. This sequence joins TRBV19 and TRBJ2-2; D unresolved. The CDR3 is 14 amino acids. Germline CDR1 is LNHDA and CDR2 is SQIVND (reference sequence). V lost 1 base, J lost 1 base, and 4 bases lay in between.

In its sample, this clonotype is medium-sized. The rearrangement joins TRBV20-1 to TRBJ2-7; D is ambiguous. The germline V gene has CDR1 DFQATT and CDR2 SNEGSKA (reference sequence). Trimming took off 1 base at V and 2 bases at J, with 6 bases between the two ends. This CDR3 contains 12 residues. As DNA, the CDR3 is TGCAGTGCTAGAGGGGAAACCTACGAGCAGTACTTC. It codes for CSARGETYEQYF.

This chain links TRBV11-2 with TRBJ1-4, with unresolved D. V dropped 2 bases and J dropped 4 bases, with 8 bases sitting between them. The CDR3 sequence is 14 residues long. The V gene's germline CDR1 is SGHAT and CDR2 FQNNGV. The CDR3 nucleotides are TGTGCCAGCAGCTTATCAGGAAATAATGAAAAACTGTTTTTT. Translation: CASSLSGNNEKLFF.

This clonotype was found many times. This chain links TRBV5-1 with TRBJ2-1, with no clear D. Germline V gene sequence: CDR1 SGHRS, CDR2 YFSETQ. The CDR3 length is 15 residues. V lost 1 base and J 8 bases, leaving 16 bases between the germline ends. CDR3 in DNA: TGCGCCAGCAGCTTGTCGGCGGTACAACGGGATGAGCAGTTCTTC. It specifies CASSLSAVQRDEQFF.

This clonotype has more than one count but fewer than ten. The V call is TRBV18, the J call TRBJ2-1, with 10 nucleotides matching TRBD2. The CDR3 length is 15 residues. CDR1 and CDR2 (germline): KGHSH, LQKENI. Trimming cost V 2 bases and J 7 bases; bases outside gene matches: 5. CDR3 amino acids: CASSPALAGANEQFF. The CDR3 DNA is TGTGCCAGCTCACCAGCGCTAGCGGGAGCAAATGAGCAGTTCTTC.

J is TRBJ2-2 and V is TRBV11-2; D remains ambiguous. CDR1 is SGHAT, CDR2 FQNNGV, per germline. This CDR3 has 17 amino acids. V was cut by 5 bases and J by 6 bases, with 22 bases left in between. The chain's CDR3 is CASSTSYLKTRPGELFF. The DNA of the CDR3 is TGTGCCAGCAGCACGTCCTATCTCAAAACAAGGCCCGGGGAGCTGTTTTTT.

This chain uses TRBV24-1 with TRBJ2-2; 11 bases agree with TRBD2. The CDR3 totals 15 residues. Losses at the gene ends were 5 bases for V and 4 bases for J; bases not matched to a gene: 2. The germline V gene has CDR1 KGHDR and CDR2 SFDVKD. CDR3: CATSGTSGSTGELFF. CDR3 in DNA: TGTGCCACCAGTGGTACTAGCGGGAGCACCGGGGAGCTGTTTTTT.

This clonotype was detected many times. The chain links TRBV2 to TRBJ2-1, with TRBD1 matching 7 bases. Germline trimming cut 8 bases from V and 1 base from J; bases unmatched to any gene: 8. The CDR3 sequence is 15 residues long. Germline CDR1 and CDR2: SNHLY and FYNNEI. The CDR3 loop is CASVQGVPSYNEQFF. The CDR3 coding sequence is TGTGCCAGCGTTCAGGGGGTCCCTTCCTACAATGAGCAGTTCTTC.

This clonotype was observed many times. The CDR3 spells CASSERTSGGNEQFF. The CDR3 bases are TGTGCCAGCAGTGAAAGAACTAGCGGGGGTAATGAGCAGTTCTTC. The chain joins TRBV2 to TRBJ2-1, with TRBD2 matching 11 bases. The ends lost 2 bases at V and 7 bases at J; junction bases unmatched: 4. The CDR3 runs 15 residues. CDR1 is SNHLY, CDR2 FYNNEI, per germline.

This clonotype was observed at least ten times. The chain carries TRBV7-9 and TRBJ1-4; D is ambiguous. Trimming shortened V by 5 bases and J by 0 bases, and 7 bases separated the two germline ends. The CDR3 is 14 residues long. Germline values: CDR1 SEHNR, CDR2 FQNEAQ (reference sequence). In DNA form, the CDR3 reads TGTGCCAGCAGCAACATTGCAACTAATGAAAAACTGTTTTTT. Protein sequence: CASSNIATNEKLFF.

This clonotype occurred many times. This chain uses TRBV20-1 with TRBJ2-7; 7 nucleotides match TRBD2. Germline V gives CDR1 DFQATT, CDR2 SNEGSKA (reference sequence). Germline trimming cut 3 bases from V and 2 bases from J; bases unmatched to any gene: 1. The CDR3 totals 12 residues. CDR3 bases: TGCAGTGCTAGCGGGGGGACCTACGAGCAGTACTTC. It translates to CSASGGTYEQYF.

The chain carries TRBV4-3 and TRBJ2-1; D uncertain. The CDR3 has 14 amino acids. Germline V gives CDR1 LGHNA, CDR2 YSLEER. Trimming took 0 bases from V and 11 from J, leaving 14 bases between them. This CDR3 reads CASSQDIALGQQFF. The CDR3, as DNA: TGCGCCAGCAGCCAAGATATAGCCCTTGGGCAGCAGTTCTTC.

The chain combines TRBV28 with TRBJ2-1; D gene ambiguous. With 7 bases removed from V and 4 bases from J, the gap between germline ends came to 8 bases. The CDR3 has 12 amino acids. Germline V CDR1 and CDR2: MDHEN, SYDVKM. This chain's CDR3 is CASTDSYNEQFF. The CDR3 DNA sequence: TGTGCCAGCACTGACTCGTACAATGAGCAGTTCTTC.

This clonotype has at least ten counts. The chain carries TRBV5-1 and TRBJ1-2; D is uncertain. This CDR3 is 16 amino acids long. Trimming stripped 0 bases from V and 6 bases from J, with 18 bases between. Germline lookup yields CDR1 SGHRS and CDR2 YFSETQ. This CDR3 reads CASSLEAHRSGHGYTF. CDR3 coding DNA: TGCGCCAGCAGCTTGGAGGCTCATCGGTCGGGTCATGGCTACACCTTC. The full variable domain, completed using reference TRBV5-1 and TRBJ1-2, is KAGVTQTPRYLIKTRGQQVTLSCSPISGHRSVSWYQQTPGQGLQFLFEYFSETQRNKGNFPGRFSGRQFSNSRSEMNVSTLELGDSALYLCASSLEAHRSGHGYTFGSGTRLTVV.

This clonotype was picked up many times. The chain is built from TRBV5-1 and TRBJ2-2; TRBD2 matches 10 bases. The CDR3 is 16 amino acids. J was trimmed by 4 bases and V by 0 bases; bases with no gene match: 3. The germline V gene has CDR1 SGHRS and CDR2 YFSETQ. The CDR3: CASSLELAGSTGELFF. CDR3 nucleotide sequence: TGCGCCAGCAGCTTGGAACTAGCGGGGAGCACCGGGGAGCTGTTTTTT.

This clonotype was observed at least ten times. J is TRBJ1-2 and V is TRBV12-3 or TRBV12-4, with 8 bases matching TRBD1. V dropped 2 bases and J dropped 3; count of bases not matched to a gene: 11. CDR3 length: 17 amino acids. For the CDR3, the DNA is TGTGCCAGCAGTTTAAGGAACGGGGCAGGGGGCCACTATGGCTACACCTTC. It is translated as CASSLRNGAGGHYGYTF.

This clonotype has a count of ten or more. The chain combines TRBV19 with TRBJ2-1, with D maybe TRBD2 (6 bases). The CDR3 has 15 amino acids. V lost 6 bases and J lost 2, with 14 bases in between. Per germline, CDR1 LNHDA and CDR2 SQIVND (reference sequence). The CDR3 DNA reads TGTGCCAGTAGGATTGCGGGAAACACCTACAATGAGCAGTTCTTC. It encodes CASRIAGNTYNEQFF.

In this sample, this clonotype turned up a few times. The J gene is TRBJ2-1, the V gene TRBV9; 8 bases line up with TRBD2. Germline CDR1 is SGDLS and CDR2 is YYNGEE. J lost 7 bases, V lost 0 bases, and 9 bases had no gene match. CDR3 length equals 16 residues. The DNA of the CDR3 is TGTGCCAGCAGCGTAGGAGGTCGGGAGGGCTGGAATGAGCAGTTCTTC. The encoded protein is CASSVGGREGWNEQFF. The variable domain in full, with the rest retrieved from reference TRBV9 and TRBJ2-1, is DSGVTQTPKHLITATGQRVTLRCSPRSGDLSVYWYQQSLDQGLQFLIQYYNGEERAKGNILERFSAQQFPDLHSELNLSSLELGDSALYFCASSVGGREGWNEQFFGPGTRLTVL.

A few counts support this clonotype. The CDR3 loop is CASSQGQSGGNGDTQYF. The CDR3 bases are TGTGCCAGCAGCCAAGGGCAGTCAGGGGGCAATGGAGATACGCAGTATTTT. The chain is built from TRBV4-2 and TRBJ2-3, with 8 positions matching TRBD1. J lost 5 bases, V lost 1 base, and 11 bases had no gene match. The CDR3 consists of 17 residues. Germline V gives CDR1 LGHNA, CDR2 YNFKEQ.

V and J are TRBV4-1 and TRBJ2-2; D is unclear. In germline, CDR1 is MGHRA, CDR2 YSYEKL. This CDR3 has 16 residues. V was cut by 2 bases and J by 2 bases, with 12 bases left in between. The CDR3 protein is CASSQSRALNTGELFF. In DNA form, the CDR3 reads TGCGCCAGCAGCCAATCCCGGGCCCTAAACACCGGGGAGCTGTTTTTT.